The entry below describes one TCR beta chain. Antigen specificity is unknown. The data stem from a study of cytomegalovirus exposure and HLA in healthy donors. Study-level results: CMV serostatus was the only immune exposure information that was available.

CDR1 is SGDLS, CDR2 YYNGEE, per germline. The V gene end was trimmed by 0 bases and the J gene end by 10 bases; junction bases not matched to a gene: 5. This CDR3 comprises 14 residues. Amplification used 60 Vbeta primers and 13 Jbeta primers. TCRdb's table, derived via immunoSEQ multiplex PCR, lists solely in-frame clones and lacks some. The profile covers under 120,000 clones, with roughly 85% appearing a single time and about 3.1% taken by the ten largest. The sample consisted of PBMCs. The V call is TRBV9, the J call TRBJ2-1; 9 bases agree with TRBD2. The source of this sequence is a woman aged 40 to 50 in good health and CMV-seronegative. CDR3 bases: TGTGCCAGCAGCGTAGTTACGGCGGGGGGGGAGCAGTTCTTC. Protein sequence: CASSVVTAGGEQFF.